This T cell receptor beta chain was retrieved from a study of shared clonotypes between healthy human individuals. With 5 bases clipped from V and 9 bases from J, the junction kept 12 bases outside the gene matches. The CDR3 runs 14 residues. Germline values: CDR1 MDHEN, CDR2 SYDVKM. This table comes from immunoSEQ multiplex PCR, and its TCRdb copy is limited to in-frame clones, with some not included. This sample yields more than 850,000 clones, of which about 80% are seen a single time; under 0.65% belongs to the top ten. The origin of this receptor is a man between 18 and 35 years old in good health. Some clones in this sample may be carry-over from other donors' samples. Sequencing input: memory CD4+ T cells from PBMCs. Subset here: CD45RA-negative fraction. V is TRBV28 and J is TRBJ1-2; 7 bases agree with TRBD1. CDR3 sequence: CASSPFSTGTSYTF. The CDR3 region has the DNA TGTGCCAGCAGTCCCTTTTCGACAGGGACGAGCTACACCTTC.